This T cell receptor (beta chain) was sequenced for a study of T cells after yellow fever vaccination. Overall study: Fractions of low cell number were prepared using SMART-Seq v4 Ultra Low Input. Study-level points and caveats: Reappearing after the booster were most of the clones from primary vaccination (roughly 95% CD4, approximately 89% CD8). Clonotypes found in both CD4 and CD8 compartments made up a small share.

A remark on this clonotype: What it binds is not known.

The CDR3 length is 11 residues. Trimming removed 3 bases at V and 5 bases at J, with 4 bases between. A 5'RACE template-switching step, the method used to make TCR cDNA, added a universal primer site and UMIs. TCRdb re-analysed the 5' RACE reads in MiXCR, keeping a single row per CDR3 protein. The repertoire holds some 150,000 distinct CDR3 sequences, with over 7% as singletons. The chain links TRBV12-3 or TRBV12-4 to TRBJ1-1; D unclear. The specimen comprised CD8+ T cells sorted from PBMCs, sampled 45 days after the yellow fever booster vaccination. This clonotype was sampled from a man aged 18 to 35 who received the YFV17D yellow fever vaccine. CDR3 in DNA: TGTGCCAGCAGTTTGCAGACTGAAGCTTTCTTT. It yields the protein CASSLQTEAFF.